This T cell receptor (beta chain) appears in the sequencing data of a study of T cells after yellow fever vaccination. This clonotype has more than one count but fewer than ten. MiXCR, run by TCRdb on the 5' RACE reads, gives a single entry per CDR3 protein. The sample records approximately 340,000 distinct CDR3 sequences, about 8.7% being singletons. The source material was PBMCs, sampled on the day of the first yellow fever vaccination. The source of this sequence is a young man who received the YFV17D yellow fever vaccine.

This CDR3 is CASSLWGGRTNYGYTF. The CDR3 DNA reads as TGTGCCAGCAGTTTATGGGGGGGAAGGACTAACTATGGCTACACCTTC. V and J are TRBV28 and TRBJ1-2; D might be TRBD1 (5 bases). V gave up 0 bases and J gave up 0 bases, with 11 bases separating them. This CDR3 region has 16 residues. Germline V gives CDR1 MDHEN, CDR2 SYDVKM.